This T cell receptor beta chain was documented in a study of cytomegalovirus exposure and HLA in healthy donors (TCRdb year 2017). With respect to the entire study: In an earlier analysis of under 750 of the donors, 276 Gb of sequence data and some 120 million unique TCR beta sequences from some 170 million T cells were reported. The study aimed to test whether cataloging public T cell receptors could reveal signatures of past pathogen exposure. Among the approximately 400 genotyped donors, 75% to 90% belonged to the genetic ancestry cluster associated with self-reported Caucasian donors. Rather than drawing on any new phenotypic data, the later analysis identified candidate immune exposures from TCR beta sequences and the way those sequences occurred across donors. Several DR-DQ haplotypes were handled as single units for association and clustering because linkage in the cohort was strong. High-throughput TCR immunosequencing, statistical association of individual TCRs with disease status, and machine learning were combined to predict cytomegalovirus infection status. To study patterns of TCR occurrence, a later analysis re-analyzed previously published TCR beta repertoires from several hundred donors and added high-resolution HLA genotyping. Donor age, sex, ethnicity and CMV serostatus were collected together with the repertoire data. Across approximately 400 genotyped donors of the cohort, an average of roughly 250,000 unique TCR beta nucleotide sequences per donor were sequenced, and roughly 17% of those sequences were non-productive. In an earlier analysis of more than 550 of the donors, high-throughput TCR beta sequencing was used to judge whether each TCR beta V gene segment behaved as functional or pseudogenic. Besides the first cohort of about 730 subjects, a separate validation cohort made up of some 110 different subjects was used. HLA typing included class I and class II loci at four-digit resolution. The number of typed donors differed by locus: roughly 629-630 for A, B, C, DRB1 and DQB1; some 500 for DQA1; 606 for DPA1; and about 450 for DPB1. Genome-wide SNP genotypes for about three fifths of the roughly 670 donors were used in a later genetic analysis, which treated that subset as a discovery cohort. Using immunosequencing, the study profiled T cell repertoires from about 620 subjects and related those repertoires to cytomegalovirus serostatus. Roughly 300 gigabases of sequencing data and tens of millions of unique TCR sequences were included in an early release covering several hundred HLA-typed donors. Every repertoire in the discovery cohort had been generated on one and the same sequencing platform. The paper's findings and limits, for the study overall: A group of highly shared sequence variants was considered likely to be a technical artifact of the sequencing pipeline. The study gave a list of over 150 TCR beta chains associated with cytomegalovirus. In this cohort, only TCR beta chains were sequenced, and detectable features were limited by the absence of alpha or paired-chain data. A few of the identified cytomegalovirus-associated TCR beta chains were confirmed in vitro to be specific for cytomegalovirus antigens. A later analysis reported that several top co-occurrence clusters appeared linked to parvovirus B19, influenza, CMV and Epstein-Barr virus. HLA typing was unavailable for some donors at each locus, so association tests used only the typed subset. According to a later genetic analysis, donors in an Asian-associated ancestry cluster had fewer N-insertions in productive TCRs than the roughly 700-donor mean. A later analysis associated some 17,000 TCR beta sequences with specific HLA alleles at a false discovery rate of 0.05. In a later analysis, HLA-associated TCR beta chains showed more clonal expansion and lower generation probabilities than non-associated chains that were equally common. The earlier analysis of 587 of the donors excluded approximately 17 rarely observed V segments, including chromosome 9 orphons, because counts were too low. A later analysis found that most CMV-associated TCR beta chains appeared HLA-restricted, with HLA associations seemingly driven largely by CMV exposure. A further reported finding was that TCR beta sequences accurately predicted the HLA-A and HLA-B alleles for most subjects in the first cohort. When HLA alleles, especially DR and DQ, strongly co-occurred, TCR associations were difficult to assign to individual alleles. Most TCR sequences were observed very rarely across donors, whereas some public TCRs were present in many individuals. Linkage disequilibrium might explain the correlated functional status among segregating V segments, but an unknown experimental factor could not be ruled out. Immune exposure information for the cohort was limited to CMV serostatus. V-gene and J-gene trimming of TCR beta chains was associated with a missense DCLRE1C variant in a later genetic analysis, and the association was replicated in an independent cohort. In a later analysis, the rate of TCR association differed among HLA loci, with DRB1 alleles having the most associated TCRs and HLA-C alleles having the fewest. An earlier analysis of roughly 570 of the donors showed that most TCR beta V segments appeared in productive rearrangements either about 87% or about 30% of the time, which broadly matched IMGT annotations. The classifier was reported to diagnose cytomegalovirus status with high specificity and sensitivity in both the original and validation cohorts. Some IMGT-functional V segments, including TRBV6-2 and TRBV6-3, could not be distinguished by the 87-base-pair reads and were therefore excluded. The authors suggested that the approach could potentially be extended to other disease states and immunological phenotypes. The presence/absence analyses assumed that sequencing depth was roughly uniform across donors, and that assumption may not be true.

A word on this clone: What this receptor recognizes is not known. Base qualities are not recorded, but no much larger clone differs from it by a single base.

Library generation was performed with the immunoSEQ multiplex PCR assay. A mixture of 60 forward primers for TCR Vbeta segments and 13 reverse primers for TCR Jbeta segments was used in the multiplex PCR. The CDR3 region of rearranged TCR beta genes was amplified from genomic DNA with a multiplex PCR assay. The amplified TCR beta libraries were sequenced on the Illumina HiSeq System as 87-base-pair reads. Per the source publication's procedure: A later analysis tallied roughly 76 million unique TCR beta chains across the approximately 670 repertoires, and approximately 12 million of those chains were shared by two or more donors. A nearest-neighbor algorithm error-corrected the raw reads and collapsed the reads into unique sequences, merging closely related sequences to remove PCR and sequencing errors. CDR3 sequences were aligned to IMGT reference sequences to assign V, D and J gene segments. Each retained sequence needed at least a six-nucleotide match to both a V gene segment and a J gene segment. Rearrangements were classified as productive when the CDR3 lacked stop codons and remained in frame with V and J, and all other rearrangements were classified as non-productive. CDR3 was defined by IMGT convention, running from the second conserved V-encoded cysteine to the conserved J-encoded phenylalanine. Sequences without an unambiguous match to a single V gene segment were excluded from the earlier analysis of over 500 of the donors. In an earlier analysis of a few hundred of the donors, V segments were called functional above 56.7% productive rearrangements and were called segregating when the between-donor standard deviation exceeded 5%. A statistical classification framework was built to diagnose cytomegalovirus status from the catalog of TCR beta chain sequences. In a later analysis, V and J genes were assigned by comparing TCR nucleotide sequences against IMGT/GENE-DB human TR gene sequences. A later analysis assigned CDR3 sequences and most-parsimonious VDJ recombination scenarios with the TCRdist pipeline. A later analysis defined each TCR beta chain by its CDR3 amino acid sequence plus V-gene family, and excluded reads lacking a unique V-gene family. To address suspected cross-contamination and a sequencing artifact, a later analysis removed 592 highly shared, low-generation-probability nucleotide sequences. In a later analysis, a clonal expansion index for each public chain was calculated from normalized within-repertoire ranks of inferred template counts. In a later analysis, generation probabilities were computed with a VDJ recombination model fitted to out-of-frame rearrangements, and the resulting probabilities were checked against IGoR. A later analysis scored TCR-TCR, TCR-HLA and TCR-CMV co-occurrence with hypergeometric tests, applying a repertoire-size bias correction to TCR pairs. To estimate false discovery rates, a later analysis permuted the HLA or CMV assignments 20 times. In a later analysis, co-occurring TCRs were grouped using DBSCAN, and TCRdist sequence similarity was added for clustering within HLA-allele-positive subsets. Repertoires with fewer than 30,000 or more than 120,000 public chains, plus five repertoires with anomalous nucleotide sharing, were excluded from co-occurrence clustering. TCRdb limited this immuneACCESS table to in-frame rearrangements with V and J called. A share of clones is missing; checked studies link under half to unresolved V genes, and the rest is unexplained. That table gives V, J and clone size, and the DNA gave D and trimming. In this sample the table shows roughly 120,000 clones, approximately 73% of which occur a single time. Around 8% of the sample is held by the ten biggest clonotypes.

V is shortened by 4 bases, J by 0 bases, and the region joining them spans 9 bases. In the germline V gene, CDR1 corresponds to LGHNA and CDR2 to YNFKEQ. From cysteine to phenylalanine, the CDR3 is 14 amino acids long. The entry retains the CDR3 DNA only, 42 bases that are in frame from base 1. In total, just over 650 healthy bone marrow donors made up the cohort. At the time of sampling, every cohort member was nominally healthy, though immune exposures that went unrecorded were likely present. The donor tested CMV seronegative, placing the donor among the 350 or so seronegative members of the cohort. A peripheral blood sample was collected from each donor, and TCR beta sequencing was performed on peripheral blood mononuclear cells. The Qiagen DNeasy Blood Extraction Kit was used to extract genomic DNA from the blood cell samples.

The source is a man aged 35 to 55 in good health and CMV-seronegative. Sequencing was done on a sample of PBMCs. This receptor chain uses TRBV4-2 and TRBJ1-1, with the D gene not clear enough to name. CDR3 loop: CASSPTTLNTEAFF. The nucleotides read TGTGCCAGCAGCCCAACTACACTGAACACTGAAGCTTTCTTT.